This is a list of T cell receptor beta chains from one sample in a study of CD8 T cells in Susac syndrome. TCRdb passed the immunoSEQ multiplex PCR reads through MiXCR, listing each CDR3 protein once. The sample lists roughly 330,000 distinct CDR3 sequences; around 90% were seen once. The sample taken for sequencing was CD4+ T cells from PBMCs. These receptors all come from a human donor with multiple sclerosis. Both conserved end residues are trimmed from each CDR3. Expanded clones get a size class; other rows say once, few or many, or leave the size out.

abundance: once; v_gene: TRBV4-3; j_gene: TRBJ2-5; len: 15; CDR3aa: ASSQGSGGSRRETQY
abundance: few; v_gene: TRBV4-1; j_gene: TRBJ1-2; len: 10; CDR3aa: ASSQGLGGYT
abundance: .; v_gene: TRBV7-8; j_gene: TRBJ2-7; len: 17; CDR3aa: ASSLANGPRRLAGYEQY
abundance: .; v_gene: TRBV18; j_gene: TRBJ1-3; len: 12; CDR3aa: ASSPPNGGNTIY
abundance: .; v_gene: TRBV5-6; j_gene: TRBJ2-2; len: 13; CDR3aa: ASSWGTGDTGELF
abundance: .; v_gene: TRBV2; j_gene: TRBJ2-1; len: 12; CDR3aa: ASRSGGRTISKF
abundance: .; v_gene: TRBV6-6; j_gene: TRBJ2-5; len: 12; CDR3aa: ASSYSKGWETQY
abundance: .; v_gene: TRBV6-1; j_gene: TRBJ1-2; len: 13; CDR3aa: ASSPLRGQSSGYT
abundance: .; v_gene: TRBV29-1; j_gene: TRBJ1-1; len: 12; CDR3aa: SVLTHPGVTEAF
abundance: .; v_gene: TRBV5-1; j_gene: TRBJ2-7; len: 11; CDR3aa: ASKHRGDYEQY
abundance: .; v_gene: TRBV7-2; j_gene: TRBJ2-7; len: 10; CDR3aa: ASSLGDPKQY
abundance: once; v_gene: TRBV19; j_gene: TRBJ2-4; len: 12; CDR3aa: ASRPRGRGNIQY
abundance: .; v_gene: TRBV11-2; j_gene: TRBJ2-3; len: 12; CDR3aa: ASSQDRGSDTQY
abundance: once; v_gene: TRBV14; j_gene: TRBJ1-1; len: 11; CDR3aa: ASSQGRDTEAF
abundance: .; v_gene: TRBV19; j_gene: TRBJ2-7; len: 12; CDR3aa: ASSLRVLPYEQY
abundance: .; v_gene: TRBV6-5; j_gene: TRBJ1-1; len: 11; CDR3aa: ASNLYRDTEAF
abundance: .; v_gene: TRBV6-2/TRBV6-3; j_gene: TRBJ1-5; len: 13; CDR3aa: ASSYSWLNNQPQH
abundance: .; v_gene: TRBV29-1; j_gene: TRBJ2-3; len: 12; CDR3aa: SAYRLPHTDTQY
abundance: .; v_gene: TRBV9; j_gene: TRBJ1-2; len: 13; CDR3aa: ASSPTFRTDYGYT
abundance: once; v_gene: TRBV29-1; j_gene: TRBJ1-3; len: 11; CDR3aa: SVARGIGNTIY
abundance: .; v_gene: TRBV5-4; j_gene: TRBJ2-5; len: 12; CDR3aa: ASSLRTSAETQY
abundance: .; v_gene: TRBV2; j_gene: TRBJ2-7; len: 12; CDR3aa: ASKLASGNYEQY
abundance: .; v_gene: TRBV20-1; j_gene: TRBJ1-3; len: 14; CDR3aa: SAPDRGAPPSNTIY
abundance: .; v_gene: TRBV12-3/TRBV12-4; j_gene: TRBJ1-4; len: 12; CDR3aa: ASRASGQGGKLF
abundance: .; v_gene: TRBV3-1; j_gene: TRBJ1-1; len: 12; CDR3aa: ASSPKTGNTEAF
abundance: once; v_gene: TRBV7-2; j_gene: TRBJ2-5; len: 12; CDR3aa: ASSLGGGRETQY
abundance: .; v_gene: TRBV7-2; j_gene: TRBJ2-7; len: 12; CDR3aa: ASSWGRAAYEQY
abundance: .; v_gene: TRBV2; j_gene: TRBJ1-2; len: 11; CDR3aa: ASSEQPNYGYT
abundance: .; v_gene: TRBV19; j_gene: TRBJ1-1; len: 12; CDR3aa: ASALDRENTEAF
abundance: .; v_gene: TRBV7-8; j_gene: TRBJ2-7; len: 11; CDR3aa: ASSDPPTYEQY
abundance: .; v_gene: TRBV6-2/TRBV6-3; j_gene: TRBJ2-1; len: 12; CDR3aa: ASASSGRRNEQF
abundance: .; v_gene: TRBV5-6; j_gene: TRBJ2-1; len: 14; CDR3aa: ASSRGAPLYYNEQF
abundance: .; v_gene: TRBV5-1; j_gene: TRBJ2-2; len: 15; CDR3aa: ASSFYLAGGPVGELF
abundance: few; v_gene: TRBV7-9; j_gene: TRBJ1-5; len: 10; CDR3aa: ASSSSDQPQH
abundance: once; v_gene: TRBV30; j_gene: TRBJ1-1; len: 11; CDR3aa: AWIRTVNTEAF
abundance: .; v_gene: TRBV19; j_gene: TRBJ1-5; len: 12; CDR3aa: ASIPAHGNQPQH
abundance: .; v_gene: TRBV30; j_gene: TRBJ2-1; len: 16; CDR3aa: AWSVLGVSPRSYNEQF
abundance: few; v_gene: TRBV7-3; j_gene: TRBJ2-3; len: 13; CDR3aa: ASSFTSGPTDTQY
abundance: .; v_gene: TRBV30; j_gene: TRBJ2-2; len: 12; CDR3aa: AGRGSANTGELF
abundance: .; v_gene: TRBV20-1; j_gene: TRBJ1-6; len: 12; CDR3aa: SARQGSVNSPLH
abundance: .; v_gene: TRBV30; j_gene: TRBJ1-1; len: 13; CDR3aa: AWSRGWGANTEAF
abundance: .; v_gene: TRBV27; j_gene: TRBJ2-7; len: 11; CDR3aa: ASRMGGSYEQY
abundance: once; v_gene: TRBV7-3; j_gene: TRBJ2-1; len: 14; CDR3aa: ASSLSLAAGNNEQF
abundance: .; v_gene: TRBV6-6; j_gene: TRBJ2-2; len: 12; CDR3aa: ASSYGRGGGELF
abundance: once; v_gene: TRBV12-3/TRBV12-4; j_gene: TRBJ2-5; len: 13; CDR3aa: ASSFRAGVQETQY
abundance: .; v_gene: TRBV2; j_gene: TRBJ1-3; len: 13; CDR3aa: ASRPNRGTGNTIY
abundance: .; v_gene: TRBV12-3/TRBV12-4; j_gene: TRBJ2-7; len: 14; CDR3aa: ASSPKESGTFYEQY
abundance: .; v_gene: TRBV13; j_gene: TRBJ1-4; len: 13; CDR3aa: ASSLYRGFGEKLF
abundance: .; v_gene: TRBV6-6; j_gene: TRBJ1-2; len: 12; CDR3aa: ASSARTASYGYT
abundance: .; v_gene: TRBV6-2/TRBV6-3; j_gene: TRBJ2-2; len: 13; CDR3aa: ASSYGGQNTGELF
abundance: once; v_gene: TRBV19; j_gene: TRBJ2-6; len: 18; CDR3aa: ASSIEGPGQGAGGANVLT
abundance: .; v_gene: TRBV15; j_gene: TRBJ1-4; len: 15; CDR3aa: ATSRDLHRGFNEKLF
abundance: once; v_gene: TRBV12-3/TRBV12-4; j_gene: TRBJ2-1; len: 11; CDR3aa: ASRGGTGNEQF
abundance: .; v_gene: TRBV24-1; j_gene: TRBJ1-1; len: 10; CDR3aa: ATSGGFPQAF
abundance: .; v_gene: TRBV20-1; j_gene: TRBJ2-2; len: 14; CDR3aa: SARRSPTSNTGELF
abundance: .; v_gene: TRBV19; j_gene: TRBJ2-6; len: 12; CDR3aa: ASSTPTGANVLT
abundance: .; v_gene: TRBV19; j_gene: TRBJ2-2; len: 12; CDR3aa: ASRSRGSSGELF
abundance: .; v_gene: TRBV3-1; j_gene: TRBJ2-3; len: 14; CDR3aa: ASSPSIGSNTDTQY
abundance: .; v_gene: TRBV27; j_gene: TRBJ1-1; len: 14; CDR3aa: ASSPWKGGRYTEAF